These T cell receptor beta chains were read from a single sample in a study of lymphopenia after photon versus proton radiotherapy. Profiling relied on immunoSEQ multiplex PCR, and the TCRdb table lists in-frame clones only, not all of them. The data hold tens of thousands of clones, with about 93% observed a single time. The sequencing used peripheral blood, collected from a patient treated with photon-based radiotherapy. These receptors came from a man in his fifties or sixties with cholangiocarcinoma. The CDR3 runs from the conserved cysteine through the conserved F or W. A D gene is named only where the DNA matches it firmly. Clone size appears in some rows only: once, few, many, or a class for an expanded clone.

CASSLGSSSLPGETQYF | TGCGCCAGCAGCTTGGGGTCGTCTAGCCTGCCGGGAGAGACCCAGTACTTC | - | TRBJ2-5 | TRBV5-1 | -
CASSSRGQFYEQYF | TGCGCCAGCAGCTCCAGGGGACAGTTCTACGAGCAGTACTTC | TRBD1 | TRBJ2-7 | TRBV5-1 | -
CASSLGRGNSPLHF | TGTGCCAGCAGCTTGGGCAGGGGTAATTCACCCCTCCACTTT | - | TRBJ1-6 | TRBV5-8 | -
CASSLGGGRGTEAFF | TGTGCCAGCAGCTTAGGGGGGGGCAGGGGCACTGAAGCTTTCTTT | - | TRBJ1-1 | TRBV7-6 | -
CASSANRGSRSMNTEAFF | TGTGCCAGCTCAGCAAACAGGGGCTCGAGATCGATGAACACTGAAGCTTTCTTT | TRBD1 | TRBJ1-1 | TRBV18 | -
CASRLNTEAFF | TGTGCCAGCCGCTTGAACACTGAAGCTTTCTTT | - | TRBJ1-1 | TRBV2 | -
CASSPIGSPNYGYTF | TGTGCCAGCTCACCCATTGGCAGTCCTAACTATGGCTACACCTTC | - | TRBJ1-2 | TRBV18 | -
CASSQGRRAGVQETQYF | TGCGCCAGCAGCCAAGGAAGGCGGGCCGGCGTCCAAGAGACCCAGTACTTC | - | TRBJ2-5 | TRBV4-3 | -
CASSLSVSGSGNTIYF | TGTGCCAGCAGTTTGTCAGTATCCGGCTCTGGAAACACCATATATTTT | - | TRBJ1-3 | TRBV28 | -
CASSLNRGATNEKLFF | TGTGCCAGCAGCTTGAACAGGGGTGCAACTAATGAAAAACTGTTTTTT | TRBD1 | TRBJ1-4 | TRBV7-8 | -
CASSPGEYNEQFF | TGTGCCAGCTCACCCGGAGAGTACAATGAGCAGTTCTTC | - | TRBJ2-1 | TRBV18 | -
CASSEDRGRYNEQFF | TGTGCCAGCAGTGAGGACAGGGGGAGATACAATGAGCAGTTCTTC | TRBD1 | TRBJ2-1 | TRBV2 | -
CASSLPGRAVYEQYF | TGTGCCAGTAGCCTCCCGGGCAGGGCCGTTTACGAGCAGTACTTC | - | TRBJ2-7 | TRBV19 | -
CASSLRAKNSPLHF | TGTGCCAGCAGCTTAAGAGCGAAGAATTCACCCCTCCACTTT | - | TRBJ1-6 | TRBV7-3 | few
CASGQGGAGANVLTF | TGTGCCAGCGGACAGGGGGGGGCTGGGGCCAACGTCCTGACTTTC | TRBD1 | TRBJ2-6 | TRBV25-1 | -
CASTLDRFEANTIYF | TGTGCCAGTACCCTGGACAGGTTTGAAGCTAACACCATATATTTT | TRBD1 | TRBJ1-3 | TRBV19 | once
CASSPRDRDTGELFF | TGTGCCAGCAGTCCCCGGGACAGGGACACCGGGGAGCTGTTTTTT | TRBD1 | TRBJ2-2 | TRBV28 | -
CASSLGTSSYNEQFF | TGTGCCAGCAGCTTAGGGACTAGCTCCTACAATGAGCAGTTCTTC | TRBD2 | TRBJ2-1 | TRBV7-3 | -
CSVETDGYEQYF | TGCAGCGTTGAGACAGACGGCTACGAGCAGTACTTC | - | TRBJ2-7 | TRBV29-1 | -
CASSSFSTVSNQPQHF | TGTGCCAGCAGCTCCTTTTCGACGGTTAGCAATCAGCCCCAGCATTTT | - | TRBJ1-5 | TRBV7-8 | -
CASSQDPERTEAFF | TGTGCCAGCAGCCAAGATCCGGAGAGGACTGAAGCTTTCTTT | - | TRBJ1-1 | TRBV4-2 | -
CASSPIGGFSYNEQFF | TGTGCCAGCAGCCCTATTGGAGGGTTCAGTTACAATGAGCAGTTCTTC | - | TRBJ2-1 | TRBV5-8 | -
CASSGMGGRRETQYF | TGTGCCAGCAGTGGAATGGGGGGTAGAAGGGAGACCCAGTACTTC | - | TRBJ2-5 | TRBV2 | -
CASIPDLSGNTIYF | TGTGCCAGTATACCGGACCTCTCTGGAAACACCATATATTTT | - | TRBJ1-3 | TRBV19 | -
CAISEGKTSGAGFQETQYF | TGTGCCATCAGTGAGGGAAAAACTAGCGGGGCGGGCTTCCAAGAGACCCAGTACTTC | TRBD2 | TRBJ2-5 | TRBV10-3 | once
CASGVGQGIWTGELFF | TGTGCCAGCGGGGTGGGACAGGGAATTTGGACCGGGGAGCTGTTTTTT | TRBD1 | TRBJ2-2 | TRBV5-4 | -
CASSLSAGISTGELFF | TGTGCCAGCAGCTTAAGTGCAGGGATTAGCACCGGGGAGCTGTTTTTT | - | TRBJ2-2 | TRBV7-8 | -
CASRALGQGYEQYF | TGTGCCAGCAGAGCCTTGGGACAGGGGTACGAGCAGTACTTC | TRBD1 | TRBJ2-7 | TRBV27 | -
CASSLDVSGVAYEQYF | TGCGCCAGCAGCTTGGACGTATCGGGAGTGGCCTACGAGCAGTACTTC | - | TRBJ2-7 | TRBV5-1 | -
CASRPTGTGGSYEQYF | TGTGCCAGCAGGCCAACCGGGACAGGGGGTTCCTACGAGCAGTACTTC | TRBD1 | TRBJ2-7 | TRBV27 | -
CASSLGSTENTEAFF | TGTGCCAGCAGCTTAGGTTCGACAGAGAACACTGAAGCTTTCTTT | - | TRBJ1-1 | TRBV11-3 | -
CASSLFHSGDTGELFF | TGTGCCAGCAGCTTGTTCCACAGTGGGGACACCGGGGAGCTGTTTTTT | - | TRBJ2-2 | TRBV5-4 | few
CASRDGLYSGNTIYF | TGTGCCAGCAGGGACGGGCTATACTCTGGAAACACCATATATTTT | - | TRBJ1-3 | TRBV5-4 | few
CASSPGQGAASGYTF | TGCGCCAGCAGCCCGGGACAGGGGGCGGCGTCGGGCTACACCTTC | TRBD1 | TRBJ1-2 | TRBV4-3 | -
CASSLEGPPEQFF | TGTGCCAGCAGCTTAGAAGGGCCCCCAGAGCAGTTCTTC | - | TRBJ2-1 | TRBV7-9 | -
CASEDRVGLKTGVFF | TGTGCCAGCGAGGACAGGGTGGGACTTAAGACGGGAGTTTTCTTT | - | TRBJ1-1 | TRBV21-1 | -